This TCR beta chain was found in a study of blood T cells in healthy people across ages. Overall study: About one barcoded beta molecule per two T cells was the capture yield of template switching.

Together with a sample-barcoded 5' primer, a J-beta primer mix was included in a second PCR lasting about 7 to 11 cycles. All samples gave at least 2.5 million CDR3-containing paired-end reads. TCRdb re-called the 5' RACE reads through MiXCR, storing one row per CDR3 protein. The repertoire holds 600,000 or so distinct CDR3 sequences, with roughly 30% as singletons. Every donor gave ten milliliters of peripheral blood. This TCR derives from an elderly woman in good health. Specimen: blood.

The CDR3 bases are TGTGCCAGCAGCGGAGGAGTAGGACAGCCCCAGCATTTT. Translating it yields CASSGGVGQPQHF. The rearrangement links TRBV9 to TRBJ1-5; D unclear. V was cut by 3 bases and J by 7 bases, with 11 bases left in between. Germline V lookup: CDR1 SGDLS, CDR2 YYNGEE. The CDR3 covers 13 residues. Drawing the rest from reference TRBV9 and TRBJ1-5, the complete variable domain is DSGVTQTPKHLITATGQRVTLRCSPRSGDLSVYWYQQSLDQGLQFLIQYYNGEERAKGNILERFSAQQFPDLHSELNLSSLELGDSALYFCASSGGVGQPQHFGDGTRLSIL.